One and the same sample provided the 29 T cell receptor beta chains below, sequenced in a study of cytomegalovirus exposure and HLA in healthy donors. With 60 Vbeta and 13 Jbeta primers, the PCR was carried out. TCRdb's table, derived via immunoSEQ multiplex PCR, lists solely in-frame clones and lacks some. The sample shows 150,000 to 200,000 clones, around 79% of them seen only once. The sequencing sample was made of PBMCs. The origin of the receptors is a woman aged 45-65 years in good health and CMV-seronegative.

This chain connects TRBV4-1 to TRBJ2-3; D may be TRBD2 (5 bases). V lost 1 base to trimming and J lost 7 bases, with 9 bases between them. Germline CDR1 is MGHRA and CDR2 is YSYEKL. CDR3 size: 13 residues. This chain's CDR3 is CASSQVGLYTQYF. For the CDR3, the DNA is TGCGCCAGCAGCCAAGTCGGACTCTATACGCAGTATTTT.

The genes are TRBV28 and TRBJ2-5, with TRBD2 identical over 10 bases. The V segment lost 5 bases and the J segment 1 base; nucleotides outside the gene matches: 4. This CDR3 comprises 15 residues. The germline V gene has CDR1 MDHEN and CDR2 SYDVKM. The CDR3 sequence: CASSKSGRAQETQYF. The DNA of the CDR3 is TGTGCCAGCAGTAAAAGCGGGAGGGCCCAAGAGACCCAGTACTTC.

The J gene is TRBJ1-1, the V gene TRBV5-1; 7 nucleotides agree with TRBD1. Trimming removed 0 bases from V and 8 bases from J; junction bases left unmatched: 7. The CDR3 has 14 residues. Germline loops: CDR1 SGHRS, CDR2 YFSETQ. CDR3 residues: CASSLEGAAAEAFF. Written as DNA, the CDR3 is TGCGCCAGCAGCTTGGAGGGGGCGGCGGCCGAAGCTTTCTTT.

This clone showed up many times. The chain links TRBV10-3 to TRBJ2-2, with a tentative D call TRBD2 (5 bases). Trimming removed 11 bases at V and 4 bases at J, with 17 bases between. Germline CDR1 reads ENHRY; CDR2 reads SYGVKD. This CDR3 is 14 amino acids long. CDR3: CASRSGESTGELFF. CDR3 coding DNA: TGTGCCTCCCGATCTGGGGAGAGCACCGGGGAGCTGTTTTTT.

This chain links TRBV5-1 with TRBJ1-5; D remains unclear. Germline lookup yields CDR1 SGHRS and CDR2 YFSETQ. V lost 0 bases and J lost 4, with 11 bases in between. The CDR3 runs to 15 residues. The CDR3 loop reads CASSLESAPNQPQHF. CDR3 nucleotides: TGCGCCAGCAGCTTGGAAAGCGCCCCAAATCAGCCCCAGCATTTT. The entire variable domain, with the rest obtained from reference TRBV5-1 and TRBJ1-5, is as follows: KAGVTQTPRYLIKTRGQQVTLSCSPISGHRSVSWYQQTPGQGLQFLFEYFSETQRNKGNFPGRFSGRQFSNSRSEMNVSTLELGDSALYLCASSLESAPNQPQHFGDGTRLSIL.

This clone was recorded a few times. The chain combines TRBV7-9 with TRBJ1-5; D remains unclear. The CDR3 consists of 12 residues. Germline V gene sequence: CDR1 SEHNR, CDR2 FQNEAQ (reference sequence). Trimming cost V 3 bases and J 4 bases, with 4 bases left between them. The CDR3 spells CASSLANQPQHF. The CDR3 region has the DNA TGTGCCAGCAGCTTGGCAAATCAGCCCCAGCATTTT.

A word on this clone: This same CDR3 is encoded by further DNA sequences in the sample. This chain links TRBV5-1 with TRBJ1-1, with D perhaps TRBD1 (5 bases). This CDR3 is built from 13 residues. Germline CDR1 and CDR2: SGHRS and YFSETQ. The V end was cut by 0 bases, the J end by 4 bases, with 7 bases between. Here the CDR3 DNA reads TGCGCCAGCAGCTTGGGCGGGGGCACTGAAGCTTTCTTT. Translation: CASSLGGGTEAFF. Full variable domain (remainder filled in from reference TRBV5-1 and TRBJ1-1): KAGVTQTPRYLIKTRGQQVTLSCSPISGHRSVSWYQQTPGQGLQFLFEYFSETQRNKGNFPGRFSGRQFSNSRSEMNVSTLELGDSALYLCASSLGGGTEAFFGQGTRLTVV.

The chain links TRBV9 to TRBJ2-3; 9 bases agree with TRBD1. Germline values: CDR1 SGDLS, CDR2 YYNGEE. Trimming removed 1 base from V and 4 bases from J; junction bases left unmatched: 7. This CDR3 contains 16 residues. In DNA, the CDR3 is TGTGCCAGCAGCGTAAGCGGGACAGGGAATTCAGATACGCAGTATTTT. It is translated as CASSVSGTGNSDTQYF.

V and J are TRBV7-9 and TRBJ1-2; TRBD1 matches 9 bases. After removal of 4 bases from V and 4 bases from J, the junction contained 1 base not matched to a gene. Germline V gene data show CDR1 as SEHNR and CDR2 as FQNEAQ (reference sequence). The CDR3 length is 13 residues. CDR3 region: CASSSDRGYGYTF. For the CDR3, the DNA is TGTGCCAGCAGCTCGGACAGGGGCTATGGCTACACCTTC.

The chain couples TRBV29-1 to TRBJ1-1; D unresolved. The CDR3 runs 13 residues. The V end lost 0 bases, the J end lost 0 bases, and 5 bases lay between the germline ends. Germline values: CDR1 SQVTM, CDR2 ANQGSEA. The CDR3 bases are TGCAGCGTTGAAGAACAGATGAACACTGAAGCTTTCTTT. It is translated as CSVEEQMNTEAFF.

The gene calls are TRBV13 and TRBJ2-7; tentatively, D is TRBD1 (5 bases). V lost 0 bases, J lost 7 bases, and 7 bases lay in between. The CDR3 is 12 amino acids. Germline values: CDR1 PRHDT, CDR2 FYEKMQ (reference sequence). The CDR3 region has the DNA TGTGCCAGCAGCTTAGGGAGACAGGAGCAGTACTTC. It yields the protein CASSLGRQEQYF.

The chain uses TRBV6-5 and TRBJ1-6; TRBD1 aligns across 7 bases. CDR1 MNHEY and CDR2 SVGAGI come from the germline V gene. V lost 4 bases and J lost 5; bases outside the gene matches: 5. The CDR3 is 15 amino acids. The CDR3 region is CASSSVDRDNSPLHF. The CDR3 DNA sequence: TGTGCCAGCAGTTCCGTCGACAGGGATAATTCACCCCTCCACTTT.

Worth noting for this clone: A read error may account for a junction end that differs from germline. The chain is built from TRBV18 and TRBJ1-2; TRBD1 matches 7 bases. The length of the CDR3 is 13 residues. Germline CDR1 is KGHSH and CDR2 is LQKENI. The CDR3 nucleotides are TGTGCCAGCTCACCACCGGGACAGCCCCTTTGGTCCTTC. It encodes CASSPPGQPLWSF.

This clone was seen once. The CDR3 coding sequence is TGTGCCAGCAGCCCCCGACAGGGTAGAGCTGAAGCTTTCTTT. It encodes CASSPRQGRAEAFF. The rearrangement uses TRBV9 and TRBJ1-1; TRBD1 agrees at 7 bases. This CDR3 contains 14 residues. V shed 4 bases, J shed 6 bases, and the junction held 9 bases outside the gene matches. CDR1 and CDR2 from the germline V gene are SGDLS and YYNGEE.

The chain joins TRBV6-6 to TRBJ2-5, with 7 bases fitting TRBD2. The CDR3 is 14 residues long. V lost 0 bases to trimming and J lost 5 bases; unmatched junction nucleotides: 3. Per the germline V gene, CDR1 is MNHNY and CDR2 is SVGAGI (reference sequence). This CDR3 reads CASSYSGGLETQYF. The DNA of the CDR3 is TGTGCCAGCAGTTACTCCGGGGGGTTGGAGACCCAGTACTTC.

The chain carries TRBV7-2 and TRBJ2-3; TRBD2 is a possible D gene (7 bases). This CDR3 is built from 18 residues. Trimming took 5 bases from V and 4 from J, leaving 25 bases between them. Germline V CDR1 and CDR2: SGHTA, FQGNSA. The CDR3 nucleotides read TGTGCCAGCAGCCCCCGTAGGTCCGGGACTAAGGGGGCAGATACGCAGTATTTT. Translating it yields CASSPRRSGTKGADTQYF.

The chain couples TRBV2 to TRBJ2-6; TRBD2 aligns across 7 bases. The V gene end was trimmed by 7 bases and the J gene end by 1 base; junction bases not matched to a gene: 4. The CDR3 contains 15 residues. Germline V CDR1 and CDR2: SNHLY, FYNNEI. The CDR3 DNA is TGTGCCAGCACACTGGGAGGGTCTGGGGCCAACGTCCTGACTTTC. The encoded protein is CASTLGGSGANVLTF.

The genes are TRBV19 and TRBJ2-7; 7 bases align to TRBD2. CDR1 is LNHDA, CDR2 SQIVND, per germline (reference sequence). This CDR3 spans 15 amino acids. Trimming took 3 bases from V and 4 from J; bases not matched to a gene: 9. The CDR3 bases are TGTGCCAGTAGTATCTCCGGGGACTATCCGTACGAGCAGTACTTC. Translating it yields CASSISGDYPYEQYF.

V usage is TRBV7-9 and J usage is TRBJ1-1, with D possibly matching TRBD1 (5 bases). Germline CDR1 reads SEHNR; CDR2 reads FQNEAQ (reference sequence). V lost 1 base, J lost 4 bases, and 10 bases lay in between. There are 14 residues in the CDR3. The CDR3 DNA sequence: TGTGCCAGCAGCTTAGATCAGGGTAGCACTGAAGCTTTCTTT. It encodes CASSLDQGSTEAFF.

This chain connects TRBV27 to TRBJ1-2, with D unclear. Deletions cut 3 bases from V and 0 bases from J, with 8 bases between. The CDR3 length is 14 residues. CDR1 MNHEY and CDR2 SMNVEV come from the germline V gene (reference sequence). In nucleotides, the CDR3 is TGTGCCAGCAGTTTTAGAGGTGCTAACTATGGCTACACCTTC. It encodes CASSFRGANYGYTF.

The V call is TRBV2, the J call TRBJ2-3; 8 bases are shared with TRBD2. The CDR3 consists of 16 residues. The V gene's germline CDR1 is SNHLY and CDR2 FYNNEI. After removal of 5 bases from V and 0 bases from J, the junction contained 7 bases not matched to a gene. CDR3: CASSWRAGASTDTQYF. The CDR3 region has the DNA TGTGCCAGCAGTTGGAGAGCGGGAGCCAGCACAGATACGCAGTATTTT.

This clone was picked up a small number of times. This chain uses TRBV5-5 with TRBJ1-1; D is ambiguous. Germline V gives CDR1 SGHKS, CDR2 YYEKEE (reference sequence). The V end was cut by 1 base, the J end by 1 base, with 5 bases between. The CDR3 runs 13 residues. The CDR3 here is CASSLNRNTEAFF. The DNA for the CDR3 is TGTGCCAGCAGCTTGAACAGGAACACTGAAGCTTTCTTT.

V and J are TRBV7-9 and TRBJ2-2; 9 nucleotides line up with TRBD1. J gave up 6 bases and V 5 bases, and 7 bases lay outside the gene matches. CDR1 and CDR2 from the germline V gene are SEHNR and FQNEAQ (reference sequence). There are 15 residues in the CDR3. CDR3 residues: CASSAGQGVAGELFF. The CDR3 coding sequence is TGTGCCAGCAGCGCGGGACAGGGAGTGGCCGGGGAGCTGTTTTTT. Combining the CDR3 with reference TRBV7-9 and TRBJ2-2 gives the whole variable domain DTGVSQNPRHKITKRGQNVTFRCDPISEHNRLYWYRQTLGQGPEFLTYFQNEAQLEKSRLLSDRFSAERPKGSFSTLEIQRTEQGDSAMYLCASSAGQGVAGELFFGEGSRLTVL.

The chain couples TRBV15 to TRBJ2-3; TRBD2 might be the D (5 bases). This CDR3 region has 16 residues. The germline V and J ends were trimmed by 5 bases and 2 bases, with 17 bases remaining between them. The germline gives CDR1 LNHNV, CDR2 YYDKDF (reference sequence). Written as DNA, the CDR3 is TGTGCCACCAGCTATCCGGCGGGCTTCACCACAGATACGCAGTATTTT. As protein: CATSYPAGFTTDTQYF. Based on the CDR3 plus reference TRBV15 and TRBJ2-3, the full variable domain is DAMVIQNPRYQVTQFGKPVTLSCSQTLNHNVMYWYQQKSSQAPKLLFHYYDKDFNNEADTPDNFQSRRPNTSFCFLDIRSPGLGDTAMYLCATSYPAGFTTDTQYFGPGTRLTVL.

This clone was counted between two and nine times. This rearrangement joins TRBV27 to TRBJ2-7; D remains unclear. The length of the CDR3 is 13 residues. Deletions cut 7 bases from V and 1 base from J, with 11 bases between. Germline CDR1 reads MNHEY; CDR2 reads SMNVEV (reference sequence). The CDR3 DNA is TGTGCCAGCATCTTATGGCAGTCCTACGAGCAGTACTTC. Protein sequence: CASILWQSYEQYF.

This clone has a handful of counts. The chain joins TRBV2 to TRBJ1-1, with a tentative D call TRBD1 (6 bases). CDR3 length equals 15 residues. Germline CDR1 reads SNHLY; CDR2 reads FYNNEI. Deletions cut 5 bases from V and 6 bases from J, with 19 bases between. The CDR3 reads CASSSYLRGAAEAFF. The CDR3 bases are TGTGCCAGCAGTTCCTATCTCAGGGGAGCGGCTGAAGCTTTCTTT.

The rearrangement uses TRBV5-1 and TRBJ2-1; TRBD2 aligns across 16 bases. In germline, CDR1 is SGHRS, CDR2 YFSETQ. This CDR3 has 18 amino acids. After removal of 4 bases from V and 4 bases from J, the junction contained 8 bases not matched to a gene. CDR3 coding DNA: TGCGCCAGCAGCCCATACCCGGGACTAGCGGGGGGGTACAATGAGCAGTTCTTC. This sequence encodes CASSPYPGLAGGYNEQFF.

The rearrangement uses TRBV5-1 and TRBJ1-3; 8 bases map to TRBD1. The CDR3 is 14 amino acids. Germline CDR1 and CDR2: SGHRS and YFSETQ. J gave up 8 bases and V 2 bases, and 6 bases lay outside the gene matches. The CDR3 sequence: CASSFTGGVDTIYF. Written as DNA, the CDR3 is TGCGCCAGCAGCTTTACAGGGGGAGTGGACACCATATATTTT. Variable domain in full (rest from reference TRBV5-1 and TRBJ1-3): KAGVTQTPRYLIKTRGQQVTLSCSPISGHRSVSWYQQTPGQGLQFLFEYFSETQRNKGNFPGRFSGRQFSNSRSEMNVSTLELGDSALYLCASSFTGGVDTIYFGEGSWLTVV.

The chain recombines TRBV21-1 with TRBJ2-3; the table's D call, TRBD2, has no DNA check behind it. TRBV21-1 is termed a pseudogene. This CDR3 region has 10 residues. The CDR3 nucleotides are TGTGCCAGCAGCACCTTTACGCAGTATTTT. Protein: CASSTFTQYF.